Described below is a single TCR beta chain sequence and its context. TCRdb's table, derived via immunoSEQ multiplex PCR, lists solely in-frame clones and lacks some. The data contain more than 400,000 clones, approximately 95% of them singletons. CDR3 length: 13 residues. With 7 bases removed from V and 3 bases from J, the gap between germline ends came to 13 bases. Germline-derived CDR1 and CDR2 are MNHNS and SASEGT. This sample is drawn from a study of shared clonotypes between healthy human individuals. This TCR was recovered from a woman aged 25 to 45 in good health. Material for sequencing was naive CD4+ T cells sorted from blood. Described subset: CD45RA+ positively selected. The chain couples TRBV6-1 to TRBJ2-7, with D tentatively TRBD1 (6 bases). DNA for the CDR3: TGTGCCAGCACCCCAGGACAGCTCTACGAGCAGTACTTC. This translates into CASTPGQLYEQYF.